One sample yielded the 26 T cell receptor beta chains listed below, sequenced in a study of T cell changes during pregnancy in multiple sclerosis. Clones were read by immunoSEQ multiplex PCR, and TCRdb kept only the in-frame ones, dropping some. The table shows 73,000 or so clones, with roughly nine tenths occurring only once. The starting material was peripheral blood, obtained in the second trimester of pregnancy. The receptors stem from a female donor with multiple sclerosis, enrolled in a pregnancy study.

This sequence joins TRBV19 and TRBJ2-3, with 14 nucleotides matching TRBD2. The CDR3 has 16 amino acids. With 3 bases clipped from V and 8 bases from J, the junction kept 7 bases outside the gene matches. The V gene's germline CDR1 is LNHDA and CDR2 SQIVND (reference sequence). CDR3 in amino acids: CASSIGTSGGLTTQYF. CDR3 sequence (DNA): TGTGCCAGTAGTATCGGGACTAGCGGGGGACTAACTACGCAGTATTTT.

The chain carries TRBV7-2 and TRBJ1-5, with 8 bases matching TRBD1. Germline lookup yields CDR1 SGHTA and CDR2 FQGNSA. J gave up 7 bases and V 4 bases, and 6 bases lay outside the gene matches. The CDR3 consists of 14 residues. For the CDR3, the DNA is TGTGCCAGCAGCTACAAGGCAGGGGGCCAGCCCCAGCATTTT. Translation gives CASSYKAGGQPQHF.

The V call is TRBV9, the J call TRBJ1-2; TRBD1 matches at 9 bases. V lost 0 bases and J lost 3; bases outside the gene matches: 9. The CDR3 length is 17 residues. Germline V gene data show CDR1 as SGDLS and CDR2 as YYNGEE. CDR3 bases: TGTGCCAGCAGCGTAGCTCCCCGGACAGGGGCAGACTATGGCTACACCTTC. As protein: CASSVAPRTGADYGYTF.

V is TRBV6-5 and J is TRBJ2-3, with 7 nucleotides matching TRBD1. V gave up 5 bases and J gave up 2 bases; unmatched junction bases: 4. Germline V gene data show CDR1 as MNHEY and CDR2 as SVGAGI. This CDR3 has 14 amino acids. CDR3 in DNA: TGTGCCAGCAGTATAGGGACAGACACAGATACGCAGTATTTT. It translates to CASSIGTDTDTQYF.

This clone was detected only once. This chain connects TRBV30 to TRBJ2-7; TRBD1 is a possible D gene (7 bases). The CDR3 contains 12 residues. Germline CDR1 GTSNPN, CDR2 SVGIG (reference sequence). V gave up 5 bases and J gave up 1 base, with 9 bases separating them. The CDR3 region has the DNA TGTGCCTGGCAGGGGGGATCCTACGAGCAGTACTTC. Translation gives CAWQGGSYEQYF.

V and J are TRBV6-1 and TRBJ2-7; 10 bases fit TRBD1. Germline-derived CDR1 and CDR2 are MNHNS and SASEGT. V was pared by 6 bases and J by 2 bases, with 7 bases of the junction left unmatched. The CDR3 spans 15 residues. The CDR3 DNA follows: TGTGCCAGCAGGGGGGACAGGGGAGGGCCCTACGAGCAGTACTTC. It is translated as CASRGDRGGPYEQYF.

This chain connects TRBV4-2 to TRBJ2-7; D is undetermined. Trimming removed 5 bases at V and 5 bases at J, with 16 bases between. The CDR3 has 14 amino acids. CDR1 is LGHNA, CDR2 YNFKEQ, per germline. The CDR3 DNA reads TGTGCCAGCAGCTTGGTGGCAGGATCAAACGAGCAGTACTTC. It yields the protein CASSLVAGSNEQYF.

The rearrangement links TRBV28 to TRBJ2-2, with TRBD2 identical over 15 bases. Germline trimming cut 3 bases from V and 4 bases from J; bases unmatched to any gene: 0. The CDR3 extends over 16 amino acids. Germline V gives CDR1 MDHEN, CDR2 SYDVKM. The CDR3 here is CASSLGLAGGTGELFF. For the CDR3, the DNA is TGTGCCAGCAGTTTGGGACTAGCGGGGGGCACCGGGGAGCTGTTTTTT.

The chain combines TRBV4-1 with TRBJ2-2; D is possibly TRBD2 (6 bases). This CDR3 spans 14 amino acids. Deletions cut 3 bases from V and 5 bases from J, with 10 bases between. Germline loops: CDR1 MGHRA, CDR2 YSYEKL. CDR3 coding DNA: TGCGCCAGCAGCCACCCTGGACTAACCGGGGAGCTGTTTTTT. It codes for CASSHPGLTGELFF.

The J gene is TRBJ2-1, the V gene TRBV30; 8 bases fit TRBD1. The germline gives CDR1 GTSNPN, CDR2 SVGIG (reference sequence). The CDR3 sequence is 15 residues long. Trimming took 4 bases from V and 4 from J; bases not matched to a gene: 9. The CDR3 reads CAWTPGTGLYNEQFF. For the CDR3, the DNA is TGTGCCTGGACTCCCGGGACAGGCCTTTACAATGAGCAGTTCTTC.

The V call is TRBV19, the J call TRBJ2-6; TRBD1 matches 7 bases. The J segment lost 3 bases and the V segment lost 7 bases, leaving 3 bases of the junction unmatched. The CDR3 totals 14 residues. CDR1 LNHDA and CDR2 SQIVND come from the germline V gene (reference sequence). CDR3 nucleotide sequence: TGTGCCAGTATAGGGGGCCGTGGGGCCAACGTCCTGACTTTC. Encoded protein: CASIGGRGANVLTF. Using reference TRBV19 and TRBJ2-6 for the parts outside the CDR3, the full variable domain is DGGITQSPKYLFRKEGQNVTLSCEQNLNHDAMYWYRQDPGQGLRLIYYSQIVNDFQKGDIAEGYSVSREKKESFPLTVTSAQKNPTAFYLCASIGGRGANVLTFGAGSRLTVL.

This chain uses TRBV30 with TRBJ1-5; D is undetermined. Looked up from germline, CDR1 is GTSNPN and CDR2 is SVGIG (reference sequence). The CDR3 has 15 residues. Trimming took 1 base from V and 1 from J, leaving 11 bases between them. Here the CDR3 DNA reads TGTGCCTGGAGTGGCGGCGGGTGGAGCAATCAGCCCCAGCATTTT. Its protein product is CAWSGGGWSNQPQHF.

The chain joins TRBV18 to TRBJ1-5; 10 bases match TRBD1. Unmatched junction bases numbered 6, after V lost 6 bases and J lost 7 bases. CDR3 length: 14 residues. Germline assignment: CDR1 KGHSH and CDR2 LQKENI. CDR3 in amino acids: CASSRQGAGQPQHF. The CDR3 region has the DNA TGTGCCAGCTCCAGACAGGGGGCAGGACAGCCCCAGCATTTT. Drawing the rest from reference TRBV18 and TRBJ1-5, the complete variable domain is NAGVMQNPRHLVRRRGQEARLRCSPMKGHSHVYWYRQLPEEGLKFMVYLQKENIIDESGMPKERFSAEFPKEGPSILRIQQVVRGDSAAYFCASSRQGAGQPQHFGDGTRLSIL.

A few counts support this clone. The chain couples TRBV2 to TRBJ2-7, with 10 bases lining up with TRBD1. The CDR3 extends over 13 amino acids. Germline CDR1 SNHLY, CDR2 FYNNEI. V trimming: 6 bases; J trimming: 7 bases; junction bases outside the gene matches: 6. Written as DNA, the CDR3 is TGTGCCAGCAGGGGACAGGGGTGGGATGAGCAGTACTTC. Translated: CASRGQGWDEQYF. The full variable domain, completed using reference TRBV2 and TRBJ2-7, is EPEVTQTPSHQVTQMGQEVILRCVPISNHLYFYWYRQILGQKVEFLVSFYNNEISEKSEIFDDQFSVERPDGSNFTLKIRSTKLEDSAMYFCASRGQGWDEQYFGPGTRLTVT.

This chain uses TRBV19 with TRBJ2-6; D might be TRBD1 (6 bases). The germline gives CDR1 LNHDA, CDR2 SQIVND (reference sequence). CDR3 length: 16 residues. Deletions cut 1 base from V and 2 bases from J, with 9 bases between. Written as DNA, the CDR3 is TGTGCCAGTAGTATAGGTGCAGGGGCTGGGGCCAACGTCCTGACTTTC. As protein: CASSIGAGAGANVLTF.

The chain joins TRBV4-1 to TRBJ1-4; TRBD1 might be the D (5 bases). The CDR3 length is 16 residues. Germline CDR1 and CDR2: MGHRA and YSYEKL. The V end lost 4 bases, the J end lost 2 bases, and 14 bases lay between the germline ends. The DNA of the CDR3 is TGCGCCAGCAGCCTGCCGGGGGTACCCACTAATGAAAAACTGTTTTTT. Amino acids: CASSLPGVPTNEKLFF.

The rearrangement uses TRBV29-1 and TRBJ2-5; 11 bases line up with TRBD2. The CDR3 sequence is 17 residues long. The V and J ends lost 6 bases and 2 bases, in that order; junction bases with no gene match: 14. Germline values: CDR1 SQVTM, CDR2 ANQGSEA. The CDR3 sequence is CSVPGVAGGPEQETQYF. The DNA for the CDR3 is TGCAGCGTCCCCGGGGTAGCGGGGGGGCCGGAGCAAGAGACCCAGTACTTC.

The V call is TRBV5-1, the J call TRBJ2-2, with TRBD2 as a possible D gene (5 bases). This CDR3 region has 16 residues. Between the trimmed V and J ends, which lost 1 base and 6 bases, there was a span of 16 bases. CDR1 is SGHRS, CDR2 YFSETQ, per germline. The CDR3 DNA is TGCGCCAGCAGCTTGATCATAGGCGGCGGGCCCGGGGAGCTGTTTTTT. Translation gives CASSLIIGGGPGELFF.

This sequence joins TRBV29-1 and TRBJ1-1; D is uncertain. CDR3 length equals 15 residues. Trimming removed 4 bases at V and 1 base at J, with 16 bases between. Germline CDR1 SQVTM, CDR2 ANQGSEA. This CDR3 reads CSVGSHTRGNTEAFF. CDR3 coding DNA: TGCAGCGTTGGATCACACACTCGGGGGAACACTGAAGCTTTCTTT.

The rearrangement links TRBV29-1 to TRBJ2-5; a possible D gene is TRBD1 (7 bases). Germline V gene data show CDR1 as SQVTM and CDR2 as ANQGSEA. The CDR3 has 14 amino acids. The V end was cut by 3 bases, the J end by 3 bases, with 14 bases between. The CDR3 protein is CSVEGGTAKETQYF. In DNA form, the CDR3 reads TGCAGCGTTGAGGGCGGGACAGCCAAAGAGACCCAGTACTTC.

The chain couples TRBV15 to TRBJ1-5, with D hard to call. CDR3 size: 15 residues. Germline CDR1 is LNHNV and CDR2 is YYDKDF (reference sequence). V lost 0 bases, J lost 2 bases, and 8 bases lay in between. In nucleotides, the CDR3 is TGTGCCACCAGCAGAGAACCCGGGGGCAATCAGCCCCAGCATTTT. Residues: CATSREPGGNQPQHF. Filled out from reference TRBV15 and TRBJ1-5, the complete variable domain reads DAMVIQNPRYQVTQFGKPVTLSCSQTLNHNVMYWYQQKSSQAPKLLFHYYDKDFNNEADTPDNFQSRRPNTSFCFLDIRSPGLGDTAMYLCATSREPGGNQPQHFGDGTRLSIL.

The CDR3 DNA reads as TGTGCCAGCAGCTCGACTAGTGGCTTTGAGCAGTACTTC. Translating it yields CASSSTSGFEQYF. The chain links TRBV7-8 to TRBJ2-7, with TRBD2 as a possible D gene (6 bases). V dropped 4 bases and J dropped 7 bases, with 14 bases sitting between them. In germline, CDR1 is SGHVS, CDR2 FQNEAQ. The CDR3 runs to 13 residues.

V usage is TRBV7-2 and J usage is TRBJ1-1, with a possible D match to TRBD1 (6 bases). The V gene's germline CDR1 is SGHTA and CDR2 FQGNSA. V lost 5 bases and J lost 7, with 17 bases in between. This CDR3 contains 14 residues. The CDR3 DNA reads TGTGCCAGCAGCCTAAGGGGGGGGTTGGTTGAAGCTTTCTTT. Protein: CASSLRGGLVEAFF. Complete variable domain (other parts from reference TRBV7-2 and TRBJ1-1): GAGVSQSPSNKVTEKGKDVELRCDPISGHTALYWYRQSLGQGLEFLIYFQGNSAPDKSGLPSDRFSAERTGGSVSTLTIQRTQQEDSAVYLCASSLRGGLVEAFFGQGTRLTVV.

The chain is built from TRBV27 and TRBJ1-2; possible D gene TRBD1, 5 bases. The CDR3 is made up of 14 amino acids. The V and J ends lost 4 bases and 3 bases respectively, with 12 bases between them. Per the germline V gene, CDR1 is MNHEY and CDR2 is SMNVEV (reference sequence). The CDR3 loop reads CASSYKDRDYGYTF. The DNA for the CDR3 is TGTGCCAGCAGTTACAAAGACAGAGACTATGGCTACACCTTC.

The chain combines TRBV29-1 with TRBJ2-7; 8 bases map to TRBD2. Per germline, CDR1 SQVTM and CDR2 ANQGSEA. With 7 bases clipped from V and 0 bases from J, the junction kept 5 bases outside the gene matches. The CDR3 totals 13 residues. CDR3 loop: CSALAGSSYEQYF. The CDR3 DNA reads TGCAGCGCCTTAGCGGGGAGCTCCTACGAGCAGTACTTC.

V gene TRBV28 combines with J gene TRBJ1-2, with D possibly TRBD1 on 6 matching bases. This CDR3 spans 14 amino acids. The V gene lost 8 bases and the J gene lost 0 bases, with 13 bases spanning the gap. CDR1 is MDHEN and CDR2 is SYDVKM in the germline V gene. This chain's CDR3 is CASQGGGSNYGYTF. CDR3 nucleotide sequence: TGTGCCAGCCAGGGAGGGGGGTCTAACTATGGCTACACCTTC.